These T cell receptor beta chains were read from a single sample in a study of sequential checkpoint blockade in melanoma. Repertoires were generated with immunoSEQ multiplex PCR, while TCRdb's copy carries only in-frame clones and drops some. The data hold about 17,000 clones, with 67% observed a single time. Source: CD8+ T cells sorted from blood (inferred from file names), taken from a patient given nivolumab and ipilimumab in sequence. These receptors were collected from a human donor with melanoma. Both conserved end residues are part of each CDR3. D genes are given only for firm matches. Size is omitted from some rows. Given values are once, few, many or a class for expanded clones.

v_gene	d_gene	abundance	j_gene	CDR3nt	CDR3aa
TRBV12-5	TRBD1	NA	TRBJ1-1	TGTGCTAGTGGCCGCCGACAGGGGTTGAACACTGAAGCTTTCTTT	CASGRRQGLNTEAFF
TRBV7-9	NA	NA	TRBJ2-5	TGTGCCAGCAGCTCCAGTTCGTTGACAGCTGAGACCCAGTACTTC	CASSSSSLTAETQYF
TRBV27	TRBD1	once	TRBJ1-1	TGTGCCAGCAGTTTTCGACAGGGAAGCATGAACACTGAAGCTTTCTTT	CASSFRQGSMNTEAFF
TRBV6-1	TRBD1	NA	TRBJ1-1	TGTGCCAGCAGGGACAGGGGAGCCACTGAAGCTTTCTTT	CASRDRGATEAFF
TRBV5-1	NA	NA	TRBJ2-2	TGCGCCAGCAGTTCGGCCGGGGAGCTGTTTTTT	CASSSAGELFF
TRBV28	NA	NA	TRBJ2-5	TGTGCCAGCAGCACCCTGGATGGACTCCAAGAGACCCAGTACTTC	CASSTLDGLQETQYF
TRBV10-2	TRBD1	NA	TRBJ1-6	TGCGCCAGCAGTTTGACAGGGCCTTACTATAATTCACCCCTCCACTTT	CASSLTGPYYNSPLHF
TRBV18	NA	NA	TRBJ1-1	TGTGCCAGCTCACCACCAGGGGCTGGGAACACTGAAGCTTTCTTT	CASSPPGAGNTEAFF
TRBV7-3	NA	once	TRBJ2-1	TGTGCCAGCAGCCCTCAAGCAGGGGGGTACAATGAGCAGTTCTTC	CASSPQAGGYNEQFF
TRBV4-1	NA	NA	TRBJ2-5	TGCGCCAGCAGCCAAGATAGGGGAGAGACCCAGTACTTC	CASSQDRGETQYF
TRBV27	NA	NA	TRBJ1-2	TGTGCCAGCAGTACAGGGATGTATGGCTACACCTTC	CASSTGMYGYTF
TRBV13	TRBD1	NA	TRBJ1-6	TGTGCCAGCAGCTTCCTGACAGGGAAAAATTCACCCCTCCACTTT	CASSFLTGKNSPLHF
TRBV4-3	TRBD1	NA	TRBJ1-5	TGCGCCAGCAGCCAAGATAGCTTGGGAGGAACAGGGGGCAGGCAGCCCCAGCATTTT	CASSQDSLGGTGGRQPQHF
TRBV5-1	NA	NA	TRBJ2-5	TGCGCCAGCAGCTTCCGGGACATCACACAAGAGACCCAGTACTTC	CASSFRDITQETQYF
TRBV19	NA	few	TRBJ1-1	TGTGCCAGTAGTATAGCAGGCGGGGGGACTGAAGCTTTCTTT	CASSIAGGGTEAFF
TRBV7-2	NA	NA	TRBJ1-1	TGTGCCAGCAGCTTCTTCCAGGGTATGGAAGCTTTCTTT	CASSFFQGMEAFF
TRBV19	NA	few	TRBJ1-1	TGTGCCAGTAGTGCGACCGGGGTATGGACTGAAGCTTTCTTT	CASSATGVWTEAFF
TRBV7-8	TRBD1	NA	TRBJ2-5	TGTGCCAGCAGCCCCCGAGGACAGGGCCTTCAAGAGACCCAGTACTTC	CASSPRGQGLQETQYF
TRBV5-1	NA	once	TRBJ1-1	TGCGCCAGCAGCTTGGGAGGGCGGGGAACTGAAGCTTTCTTT	CASSLGGRGTEAFF
TRBV7-6	TRBD2	NA	TRBJ2-5	TGTGCCAGCAGCCCAGCGGGATCTGAGACCCAGTACTTC	CASSPAGSETQYF
TRBV9	NA	NA	TRBJ2-2	TGTGCCAGCAAAGGGGTAACCGGGGAGCTGTTTTTT	CASKGVTGELFF
TRBV2	TRBD1	NA	TRBJ1-1	TGTGCCAGCAGTGAACCGGAACAGGGGATGAACACTGAAGCTTTCTTT	CASSEPEQGMNTEAFF
TRBV7-9	NA	NA	TRBJ1-1	TGTGCCAGCAGCTTATTAGGGAGGGAAGCTTTCTTT	CASSLLGREAFF
TRBV6-6	TRBD2	few	TRBJ2-5	TGTGCCAGCAGGCAGGGGATACGAGCGGGAGGGGAGACCCAGTACTTC	CASRQGIRAGGETQYF
TRBV4-1	NA	NA	TRBJ2-1	TGCGCCAGCAGCCAAGGGCTTGAGCAGTTCTTC	CASSQGLEQFF
TRBV10-2	NA	NA	TRBJ1-6	TGCGCCAGCCGGGCCGGCACAGGCTCCTATAATTCACCCCTCCACTTT	CASRAGTGSYNSPLHF
TRBV11-2	NA	NA	TRBJ2-1	TGTGCCAGCAGCTTATGGCAGGGTAGGGATGAGCAGTTCTTC	CASSLWQGRDEQFF
TRBV21-1	NA	medium-sized	TRBJ1-5	TGTGCCAGCACCTCAGGGGCGGGCAATCAGCCCCAGCATTTT	CASTSGAGNQPQHF
TRBV11-2	TRBD1	few	TRBJ1-6	TGTGCCAGCAGTCCGGACAGGGGAAGCTCCTATAATTCACCCCTCCACTTT	CASSPDRGSSYNSPLHF
TRBV27	TRBD2	NA	TRBJ2-3	TGTGCCAGCAGTCCAGCGGGGGGCCTCACAGATACGCAGTATTTT	CASSPAGGLTDTQYF
TRBV7-9	TRBD1	NA	TRBJ1-2	TGTGCCAGCAGCTTCGGACAGGGCTATGGCTACACCTTC	CASSFGQGYGYTF
TRBV5-6	NA	once	TRBJ2-7	TGTGCCAGCAGCCCCGGGACAAACTACGAGCAGTACTTC	CASSPGTNYEQYF
TRBV18	TRBD2	NA	TRBJ2-5	TGTGCCAGCTCACCACCGTCAGCGGGGGGAGAGACCCAGTACTTC	CASSPPSAGGETQYF
TRBV4-1	NA	NA	TRBJ1-6	TGCGCCAGCAGCCAAGATATTCAGGGGTTTAATTCACCCCTCCACTTT	CASSQDIQGFNSPLHF
TRBV29-1	TRBD2	NA	TRBJ2-7	TGCAGCGTTGAAGGTCCCGGGACTAGCGGGGATAACTACGAGCAGTACTTC	CSVEGPGTSGDNYEQYF
TRBV7-9	NA	large	TRBJ1-2	TGTGCCAGCAGCTTAGCTTTGGCCCAGGGCTACACCTTC	CASSLALAQGYTF
TRBV4-3	TRBD1	NA	TRBJ1-2	TGCGCCAGCAGCCAAGATTTTGGCAGGGGGCGCGATGGCTACACCTTC	CASSQDFGRGRDGYTF